This T cell receptor (beta chain) originates from a study of sequential checkpoint blockade in melanoma. Treatment reported: randomized to nivolumab then ipilimumab (arm A) or the reverse (arm B). PBMC sorting kept live CD3+CD8+ cells without CD19 or CD56. Germline CDR1 reads SGHRS; CDR2 reads YFSETQ. The CDR3 covers 14 residues. V was clipped by 0 bases and J by 4 bases, with 10 bases between them. The assay was immunoSEQ multiplex PCR, and TCRdb's table has in-frame clones only and misses some. The profile shows some 30,000 clones, 82% of them singletons. Source: CD8+ T cells sorted from blood (inferred from file names), taken from a patient given nivolumab and ipilimumab in sequence. The sequence came from a human donor with melanoma. J is TRBJ1-2 and V is TRBV5-1; possible D gene TRBD1, 6 bases. The DNA of the CDR3 is TGCGCCAGCAGCTTGGCGGGGGGCGGCTATGGCTACACCTTC. This encodes CASSLAGGGYGYTF.